The next 27 T cell receptor beta chains were all read from a single sample in a study of T-cell memory formation after mild COVID-19. TCRdb processed the 5' RACE reads anew with MiXCR; each CDR3 protein has one entry. The data show some 150,000 distinct CDR3 sequences, approximately 25% seen once. Material for sequencing was PBMCs or a T cell subset sorted from them (not recorded which). The receptors come from an adult woman who had mild COVID-19 (a few samples of this study predate the infection). Cell type and time point are not known.

This clonotype was counted between two and nine times. This chain uses TRBV20-1 with TRBJ1-2, with D perhaps TRBD1 (5 bases). Germline V gene data show CDR1 as DFQATT and CDR2 as SNEGSKA (reference sequence). V lost 4 bases to trimming and J lost 4 bases, with 10 bases between them. The CDR3 runs 12 residues. CDR3 loop: CSATDRSYGYTF. The CDR3 bases are TGCAGTGCTACTGACAGATCCTATGGCTACACCTTC.

This rearrangement joins TRBV29-1 to TRBJ1-1, with D maybe TRBD1 (5 bases). This CDR3 comprises 14 residues. CDR1 is SQVTM and CDR2 is ANQGSEA in the germline V gene. The V end lost 0 bases, the J end lost 10 bases, and 18 bases lay between the germline ends. CDR3 protein: CSVEDYSLEGVAFF. Written as DNA, the CDR3 is TGCAGCGTTGAAGATTACTCGTTAGAAGGGGTAGCTTTCTTT.

Relative to its sample, this clonotype is large. In DNA, the CDR3 is TGCGCCAGCAGCTTGGCCCAGGTGACAGGCACAGATACGCAGTATTTT. This encodes CASSLAQVTGTDTQYF. This sequence joins TRBV5-1 and TRBJ2-3; TRBD1 might be the D (5 bases). The CDR3 totals 16 residues. V was pared by 0 bases and J by 1 base, with 12 bases between. Germline CDR1 and CDR2: SGHRS and YFSETQ.

The genes are TRBV27 and TRBJ2-7, with a tentative D call TRBD1 (5 bases). Trimming left V 2 bases short and J 5 bases short, with 10 bases between. The CDR3 runs to 13 residues. Germline CDR1 and CDR2: MNHEY and SMNVEV (reference sequence). CDR3: CASSLITGDEQYF. For the CDR3, the DNA is TGTGCCAGCAGTTTAATCACAGGCGACGAGCAGTACTTC.

This clonotype was counted a few times. V usage is TRBV12-3 or TRBV12-4 and J usage is TRBJ1-5; D is unresolved. Trimming shortened V by 6 bases and J by 0 bases, and 15 bases separated the two germline ends. The CDR3 covers 16 residues. The CDR3 is CASSSGERNSNQPQHF. The CDR3 DNA reads as TGTGCCAGCAGCTCCGGGGAGCGCAATAGCAATCAGCCCCAGCATTTT.

The CDR3 region has the DNA TGTGCCACCAGTGATTCACTAAAGGGTGGTGCAGGGGAGGACAATGAGCAGTTCTTC. Protein product: CATSDSLKGGAGEDNEQFF. The gene calls are TRBV24-1 and TRBJ2-1; either TRBD1 or TRBD2 may supply D (6 bases each). Germline CDR1 reads KGHDR; CDR2 reads SFDVKD. V was pared by 2 bases and J by 5 bases, with 24 bases between. The CDR3 has 19 amino acids.

This chain joins TRBV20-1 and TRBJ1-1, with TRBD1 matching 11 bases. CDR1 is DFQATT and CDR2 is SNEGSKA in the germline V gene (reference sequence). The length of the CDR3 is 15 residues. V lost 1 base, J lost 0 bases, and 1 base stayed unmatched. CDR3 residues: CSARGDRGMNTEAFF. The CDR3 DNA reads as TGCAGTGCTAGAGGGGACAGGGGGATGAACACTGAAGCTTTCTTT.

A few counts support this clonotype. The rearrangement joins TRBV29-1 to TRBJ2-7, with D perhaps TRBD2 (5 bases). The CDR3 totals 12 residues. CDR1 and CDR2 (germline): SQVTM, ANQGSEA. Trimming left V 1 base short and J 4 bases short, with 8 bases between. The CDR3 loop is CSVEVEGYEQYF. The CDR3 DNA follows: TGCAGCGTTGAAGTCGAGGGATACGAGCAGTACTTC.

The V call is TRBV24-1, the J call TRBJ1-1; D not resolved. CDR1 KGHDR and CDR2 SFDVKD come from the germline V gene. The CDR3 has 11 residues. With 9 bases removed from V and 5 bases from J, the gap between germline ends came to 9 bases. The CDR3 here is CATRDGTEAFF. The CDR3 nucleotides are TGTGCCACCCGCGATGGGACTGAAGCTTTCTTT.

The CDR3 here is CATSVNRAGNTIYF. The CDR3 bases are TGTGCCACCAGCGTAAACAGGGCTGGAAACACCATATATTTT. V gene TRBV15 combines with J gene TRBJ1-3, with a possible D match to TRBD1 (6 bases). Germline lookup yields CDR1 LNHNV and CDR2 YYDKDF (reference sequence). V shed 5 bases and J shed 2 bases, with 10 bases lying between them. The CDR3 loop spans 14 amino acids.

The chain carries TRBV7-8 and TRBJ2-7; D is possibly TRBD2 (6 bases). Trimming removed 2 bases from V and 6 bases from J, with 20 bases in between. The length of the CDR3 is 16 residues. Germline V CDR1 and CDR2: SGHVS, FQNEAQ. The CDR3 is CASSLLEGTAGGEQYF. The CDR3 DNA follows: TGTGCCAGCAGCTTATTAGAGGGGACCGCCGGGGGCGAGCAGTACTTC. Variable domain in full (rest from reference TRBV7-8 and TRBJ2-7): GAGVSQSPRYKVAKRGQDVALRCDPISGHVSLFWYQQALGQGPEFLTYFQNEAQLDKSGLPSDRFFAERPEGSVSTLKIQRTQQEDSAVYLCASSLLEGTAGGEQYFGPGTRLTVT.

This clonotype was seen a few times. The V gene is TRBV10-3, the J gene TRBJ2-5; D is perhaps TRBD1 or TRBD2 (5 bases each). The CDR3 runs 14 residues. Per germline, CDR1 ENHRY and CDR2 SYGVKD. Trimming took 6 bases from V and 5 from J, leaving 16 bases between them. In DNA form, the CDR3 reads TGTGCCATCAGCCTGGGACCGGAGAGGGAGACCCAGTACTTC. It encodes CAISLGPERETQYF.

The chain recombines TRBV24-1 with TRBJ2-1, with D tentatively TRBD1 (6 bases). Germline values: CDR1 KGHDR, CDR2 SFDVKD. V shed 3 bases and J shed 1 base, with 9 bases lying between them. CDR3 size: 15 residues. Here the CDR3 reads CATSDPTGSYNEQFF. CDR3 DNA sequence: TGTGCCACCAGTGATCCCACAGGGTCCTACAATGAGCAGTTCTTC.

The chain recombines TRBV7-8 with TRBJ2-3, with 10 bases lining up with TRBD2. Germline V CDR1 and CDR2: SGHVS, FQNEAQ. V was clipped by 4 bases and J by 0 bases; unmatched bases: 10. The CDR3 is made up of 18 amino acids. The CDR3 region has the DNA TGTGCCAGCAGCTCGAGGGGTAGCGGGGGGACTAGCACAGATACGCAGTATTTT. Encoded protein: CASSSRGSGGTSTDTQYF.

CDR3 sequence (DNA): TGTGCCTGGAGCCCTGGACAGGGAAATCAGCCCCAGCATTTT. This translates into CAWSPGQGNQPQHF. This sequence joins TRBV30 and TRBJ1-5; 8 bases are shared with TRBD1. CDR3 length: 14 amino acids. V shed 3 bases, J shed 4 bases, and the junction held 5 bases outside the gene matches. The germline V gene has CDR1 GTSNPN and CDR2 SVGIG (reference sequence).

This chain connects TRBV7-9 to TRBJ2-1; D remains unclear. Between the trimmed V and J ends, which lost 2 bases and 16 bases, there was a span of 15 bases. The CDR3 has 12 residues. The germline CDR1 and CDR2 sequences are SEHNR and FQNEAQ (reference sequence). The DNA of the CDR3 is TGTGCCAGCAGCTTACTCGACCCTACTAATTTCTTC. Its translation is CASSLLDPTNFF.

V and J are TRBV7-6 and TRBJ1-3, with 8 bases matching TRBD1. The CDR3 consists of 16 residues. J was trimmed by 1 base and V by 5 bases; bases with no gene match: 7. Per germline, CDR1 SGHVS and CDR2 FNYEAQ. The CDR3 spells CASSHGQGASGNTIYF. Here the CDR3 DNA reads TGTGCCAGCAGCCATGGTCAGGGGGCGTCTGGAAACACCATATATTTT.

This clonotype has more than one count but fewer than ten. V and J are TRBV18 and TRBJ2-1, with D possibly TRBD2 on 5 matching bases. V lost 4 bases and J 0 bases, leaving 7 bases between the germline ends. The germline CDR1 and CDR2 sequences are KGHSH and LQKENI. This CDR3 is built from 14 residues. The CDR3 here is CASSRGGSYNEQFF. DNA for the CDR3: TGTGCCAGCTCACGCGGAGGCTCCTACAATGAGCAGTTCTTC.

The V call is TRBV29-1, the J call TRBJ2-1; weak D call: TRBD2 (6 bases). CDR3 length: 13 amino acids. CDR1 is SQVTM, CDR2 ANQGSEA, per germline. V was trimmed by 4 bases and J by 2 bases, leaving 9 bases between them. CDR3 nucleotide sequence: TGCAGCGTTGTACTAGCAACCTACAATGAGCAGTTCTTC. It yields the protein CSVVLATYNEQFF.

The sample holds a few counts of this clonotype. The V and J genes are TRBV7-8 and TRBJ2-7; a weak D match, TRBD2 (6 bases). With 1 base removed from V and 5 bases from J, the gap between germline ends came to 15 bases. There are 15 residues in the CDR3. Germline CDR1 SGHVS, CDR2 FQNEAQ. Here the CDR3 DNA reads TGTGCCAGCAGCTTAGTTGTCACTAGCCGGGACGAGCAGTACTTC. Its protein product is CASSLVVTSRDEQYF.

This CDR3 reads CASSRGEGSGGVDEQFF. The CDR3 bases are TGCGCCAGCTCCCGGGGAGAGGGGTCGGGGGGCGTAGATGAGCAGTTCTTC. The rearrangement joins TRBV5-1 to TRBJ2-1, with D perhaps matching TRBD2 (7 bases). CDR1 and CDR2 (germline): SGHRS, YFSETQ. Trimming stripped 7 bases from V and 8 bases from J, with 28 bases between. CDR3 length equals 17 residues.

This clonotype turned up a few times. The chain carries TRBV12-3 or TRBV12-4 and TRBJ1-2; the D gene is possibly TRBD1 (6 bases). This CDR3 has 16 amino acids. The V end was cut by 4 bases, the J end by 1 base, with 16 bases between. The DNA for the CDR3 is TGTGCCAGCAGTTCCCGAGGGGGACAAATTAACTATGGCTACACCTTC. Its protein is CASSSRGGQINYGYTF.

The chain couples TRBV4-2 to TRBJ1-2; D not resolved. The CDR3 length is 16 residues. Looked up from germline, CDR1 is LGHNA and CDR2 is YNFKEQ. V was trimmed by 0 bases and J by 4 bases, leaving 15 bases between them. CDR3 residues: CASSQEPPPGIYGYTF. CDR3 nucleotide sequence: TGTGCCAGCAGCCAAGAGCCCCCACCCGGGATCTATGGCTACACCTTC.

Only a few counts were recorded for this clonotype. The V gene is TRBV30, the J gene TRBJ2-1, with TRBD1 matching 12 bases. CDR1 is GTSNPN, CDR2 SVGIG, per germline (reference sequence). This CDR3 has 14 amino acids. Trimming removed 5 bases from V and 8 bases from J; junction bases left unmatched: 7. CDR3 region: CAWGGQGALDEQFF. In DNA, the CDR3 is TGTGCCTGGGGGGGACAGGGGGCGCTGGATGAGCAGTTCTTC.

This clonotype was detected only a few times. The CDR3 region has the DNA TGTGCCAGCAGCGCTCTTGGGACGGTGGCTGAGGCCCAGTACTTC. It yields the protein CASSALGTVAEAQYF. The V gene is TRBV9, the J gene TRBJ2-5, with D tentatively TRBD1 or TRBD2 (5 bases each). V was shortened by 3 bases and J by 9 bases, with 21 bases between the two germline ends. The V gene's germline CDR1 is SGDLS and CDR2 YYNGEE. CDR3 length: 15 amino acids.

This clonotype was observed many times. The chain links TRBV5-5 to TRBJ2-1, with 9 bases fitting TRBD2. Trimming at V came to 4 bases and at J to 4 bases, leaving 6 bases not matched to a gene. Germline V lookup: CDR1 SGHKS, CDR2 YYEKEE (reference sequence). This CDR3 comprises 15 residues. The chain's CDR3 is CASSGGLAPYNEQFF. CDR3 bases: TGTGCCAGCAGCGGCGGACTAGCGCCATACAATGAGCAGTTCTTC. Filled out from reference TRBV5-5 and TRBJ2-1, the complete variable domain reads DAGVTQSPTHLIKTRGQQVTLRCSPISGHKSVSWYQQVLGQGPQFIFQYYEKEERGRGNFPDRFSARQFPNYSSELNVNALLLGDSALYLCASSGGLAPYNEQFFGPGTRLTVL.

This chain links TRBV9 with TRBJ2-6; 7 bases match TRBD1. The CDR3 consists of 19 residues. CDR1 is SGDLS and CDR2 is YYNGEE in the germline V gene. Trimming took 3 bases from V and 0 from J; bases not matched to a gene: 12. The CDR3 region is CASSGVHGTDYSGANVLTF. The CDR3 region has the DNA TGTGCCAGCAGCGGAGTCCACGGGACAGATTACTCTGGGGCCAACGTCCTGACTTTC.